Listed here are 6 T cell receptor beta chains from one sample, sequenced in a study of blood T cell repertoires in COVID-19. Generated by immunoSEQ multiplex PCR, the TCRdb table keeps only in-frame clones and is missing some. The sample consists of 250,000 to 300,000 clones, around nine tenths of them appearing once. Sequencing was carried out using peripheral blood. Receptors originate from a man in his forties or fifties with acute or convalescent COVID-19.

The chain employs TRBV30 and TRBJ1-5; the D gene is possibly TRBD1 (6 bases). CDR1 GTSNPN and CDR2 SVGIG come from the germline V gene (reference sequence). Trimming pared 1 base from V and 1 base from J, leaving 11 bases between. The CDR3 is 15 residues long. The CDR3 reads CAWSGPGVSNQPQHF. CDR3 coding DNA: TGTGCCTGGAGTGGCCCAGGGGTAAGCAATCAGCCCCAGCATTTT. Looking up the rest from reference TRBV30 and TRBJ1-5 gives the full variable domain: SQTIHQWPATLVQPVGSPLSLECTVEGTSNPNLYWYRQAAGRGLQLLFYSVGIGQISSEVPQNLSASRPQDRQFILSSKKLLLSDSGFYLCAWSGPGVSNQPQHFGDGTRLSIL.

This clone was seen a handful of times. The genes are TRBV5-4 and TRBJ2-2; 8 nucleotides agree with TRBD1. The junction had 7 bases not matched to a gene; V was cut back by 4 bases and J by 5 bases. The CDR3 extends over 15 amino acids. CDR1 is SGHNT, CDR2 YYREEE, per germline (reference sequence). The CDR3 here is CASSQGQDRTGELFF. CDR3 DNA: TGTGCCAGCAGCCAGGGACAGGACAGGACCGGGGAGCTGTTTTTT.

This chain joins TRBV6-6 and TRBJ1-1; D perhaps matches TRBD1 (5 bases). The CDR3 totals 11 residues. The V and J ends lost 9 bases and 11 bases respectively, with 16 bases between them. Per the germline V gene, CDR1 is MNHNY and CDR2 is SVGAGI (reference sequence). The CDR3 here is CASNPGRAAFF. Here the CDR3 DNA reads TGTGCCAGTAATCCAGGGAGGGCCGCTTTCTTT.

The CDR3 region has the DNA TGTGCCAGCTCGCCAGGCCGGGACACGACCTACGAGCAGTACTTC. It is translated as CASSPGRDTTYEQYF. J is TRBJ2-7 and V is TRBV18; tentatively, D is TRBD1 (6 bases). Germline assignment: CDR1 KGHSH and CDR2 LQKENI. Deletions cut 6 bases from V and 2 bases from J, with 17 bases between. The CDR3 has 15 residues. Drawing the rest from reference TRBV18 and TRBJ2-7, the complete variable domain is NAGVMQNPRHLVRRRGQEARLRCSPMKGHSHVYWYRQLPEEGLKFMVYLQKENIIDESGMPKERFSAEFPKEGPSILRIQQVVRGDSAAYFCASSPGRDTTYEQYFGPGTRLTVT.

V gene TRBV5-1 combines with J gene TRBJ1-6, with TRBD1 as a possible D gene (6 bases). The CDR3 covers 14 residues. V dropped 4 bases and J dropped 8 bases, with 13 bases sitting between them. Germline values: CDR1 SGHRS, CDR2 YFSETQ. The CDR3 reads CASSPMYRDSPLHF. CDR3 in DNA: TGCGCCAGCAGCCCCATGTACAGGGATTCACCCCTCCACTTT.

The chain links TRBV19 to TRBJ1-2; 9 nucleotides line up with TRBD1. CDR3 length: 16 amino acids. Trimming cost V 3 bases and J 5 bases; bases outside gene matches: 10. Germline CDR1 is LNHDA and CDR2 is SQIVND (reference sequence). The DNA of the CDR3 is TGTGCCAGTAGTATTGCCGGCGGGACAGGGCTTTATGGCTACACCTTC. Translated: CASSIAGGTGLYGYTF.